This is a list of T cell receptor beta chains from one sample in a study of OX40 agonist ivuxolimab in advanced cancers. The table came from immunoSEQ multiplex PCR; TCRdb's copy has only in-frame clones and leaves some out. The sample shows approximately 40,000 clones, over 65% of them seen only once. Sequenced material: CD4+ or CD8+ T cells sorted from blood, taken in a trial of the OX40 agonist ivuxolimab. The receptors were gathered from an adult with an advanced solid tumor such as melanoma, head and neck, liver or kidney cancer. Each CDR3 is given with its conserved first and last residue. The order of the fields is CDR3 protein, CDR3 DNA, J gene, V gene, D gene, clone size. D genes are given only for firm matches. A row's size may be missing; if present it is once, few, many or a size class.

cdr3_aa: CASSLGTGSDTQYF
cdr3_nt: TGTGCCAGCAGCCTAGGGACTGGGTCAGATACGCAGTATTTT
j_call: TRBJ2-3
v_call: TRBV7-6
d_call: .
clone_size: .

cdr3_aa: CASSLNSPLHF
cdr3_nt: TGTGCCAGCAGCTTAAATTCACCCCTCCACTTT
j_call: TRBJ1-6
v_call: TRBV7-9
d_call: .
clone_size: .

cdr3_aa: CAWSLGDAEAFF
cdr3_nt: TGTGCCTGGAGTCTGGGAGACGCTGAAGCTTTCTTT
j_call: TRBJ1-1
v_call: TRBV30
d_call: .
clone_size: .

cdr3_aa: CASSLAFEGADEQFF
cdr3_nt: TGTGCCAGCAGCTTGGCCTTTGAGGGGGCGGATGAGCAGTTCTTC
j_call: TRBJ2-1
v_call: TRBV5-6
d_call: TRBD1
clone_size: .

cdr3_aa: CASSDYGAASYEQYF
cdr3_nt: TGTGCCAGCAGTGATTACGGGGCGGCCTCCTACGAGCAGTACTTC
j_call: TRBJ2-7
v_call: TRBV2
d_call: .
clone_size: .

cdr3_aa: CASSYSGANQPQHF
cdr3_nt: TGTGCCAGCAGTTACTCTGGGGCAAATCAGCCCCAGCATTTT
j_call: TRBJ1-5
v_call: TRBV6-5
d_call: .
clone_size: once

cdr3_aa: CATRARDKAYNEQFF
cdr3_nt: TGTGCCACCAGAGCCCGGGACAAGGCATACAATGAGCAGTTCTTC
j_call: TRBJ2-1
v_call: TRBV15
d_call: .
clone_size: few

cdr3_aa: CASSQASGTPYEQYF
cdr3_nt: TGCGCCAGCAGCCAAGCTAGCGGGACCCCCTACGAGCAGTACTTC
j_call: TRBJ2-7
v_call: TRBV4-1
d_call: TRBD2
clone_size: once

cdr3_aa: CASSLGQGVGEQFF
cdr3_nt: TGTGCCAGCAGCCTCGGACAGGGAGTAGGTGAGCAGTTCTTC
j_call: TRBJ2-1
v_call: TRBV13
d_call: TRBD1
clone_size: once

cdr3_aa: CASSQVHSGTPRNEQYF
cdr3_nt: TGTGCCAGCAGCCAAGTCCATTCGGGGACCCCCAGGAACGAGCAGTACTTC
j_call: TRBJ2-7
v_call: TRBV14
d_call: .
clone_size: .

cdr3_aa: CATGRPYEQYF
cdr3_nt: TGTGCCACGGGGCGCCCCTACGAGCAGTACTTC
j_call: TRBJ2-7
v_call: TRBV27
d_call: .
clone_size: .

cdr3_aa: CSVNPGLAGEWRYNEQFF
cdr3_nt: TGCAGCGTCAATCCGGGACTAGCGGGAGAATGGAGGTACAATGAGCAGTTCTTC
j_call: TRBJ2-1
v_call: TRBV29-1
d_call: TRBD2
clone_size: few

cdr3_aa: CASSPGQGDDGVSYGYTF
cdr3_nt: TGTGCCAGCAGCCCCGGACAGGGGGATGATGGGGTGTCCTATGGCTACACCTTC
j_call: TRBJ1-2
v_call: TRBV14
d_call: TRBD1
clone_size: .

cdr3_aa: CASSLFGGASYNEQFF
cdr3_nt: TGTGCCAGCAGTTTATTCGGGGGAGCCTCCTACAATGAGCAGTTCTTC
j_call: TRBJ2-1
v_call: TRBV27
d_call: .
clone_size: .

cdr3_aa: CAWRTGTGSYEQYF
cdr3_nt: TGTGCCTGGCGTACCGGGACAGGGTCCTACGAGCAGTACTTC
j_call: TRBJ2-7
v_call: TRBV30
d_call: TRBD1
clone_size: .

cdr3_aa: CLEGDNEQFF
cdr3_nt: TGCCTGGAGGGGGACAATGAGCAGTTCTTC
j_call: TRBJ2-1
v_call: TRBV25-1
d_call: .
clone_size: .

cdr3_aa: CASSLAGGTDTQYF
cdr3_nt: TGTGCCAGCAGCTTAGCGGGAGGGACAGATACGCAGTATTTT
j_call: TRBJ2-3
v_call: TRBV6-5
d_call: TRBD2
clone_size: .

cdr3_aa: CASSHRDKPQETQYF
cdr3_nt: TGTGCCAGCAGCCATCGGGACAAACCCCAAGAGACCCAGTACTTC
j_call: TRBJ2-5
v_call: TRBV13
d_call: .
clone_size: .

cdr3_aa: CASSFDGTSGTSDTQYF
cdr3_nt: TGTGCCAGCAGCTTCGACGGGACTAGCGGGACCTCAGATACGCAGTATTTT
j_call: TRBJ2-3
v_call: TRBV7-9
d_call: TRBD2
clone_size: once

cdr3_aa: CASSAGHRNTEAFF
cdr3_nt: TGTGCCAGCAGCGCGGGACACCGGAACACTGAAGCTTTCTTT
j_call: TRBJ1-1
v_call: TRBV7-8
d_call: .
clone_size: .

cdr3_aa: CASSQSSMNTEAFF
cdr3_nt: TGCGCCAGCAGCCAGTCGTCCATGAACACTGAAGCTTTCTTT
j_call: TRBJ1-1
v_call: TRBV4-1
d_call: .
clone_size: .

cdr3_aa: CASLTSSYNEQFF
cdr3_nt: TGTGCCAGCTTGACTAGCTCCTACAATGAGCAGTTCTTC
j_call: TRBJ2-1
v_call: TRBV18
d_call: .
clone_size: .

cdr3_aa: CASSSGGAGTQYF
cdr3_nt: TGTGCCAGCAGCTCCGGGGGGGCCGGGACCCAGTACTTC
j_call: TRBJ2-5
v_call: TRBV7-8
d_call: TRBD2
clone_size: .

cdr3_aa: CASSSRTGGVPSYGYTF
cdr3_nt: TGTGCCAGCAGCTCGAGGACAGGGGGAGTTCCCTCCTATGGCTACACCTTC
j_call: TRBJ1-2
v_call: TRBV14
d_call: TRBD1
clone_size: .

cdr3_aa: CASSQEGQGSYNEQFF
cdr3_nt: TGCGCCAGCAGCCAAGAGGGACAGGGATCCTACAATGAGCAGTTCTTC
j_call: TRBJ2-1
v_call: TRBV4-3
d_call: TRBD1
clone_size: .

cdr3_aa: CASSSHNTDTQYF
cdr3_nt: TGTGCCAGCAGCTCCCACAACACAGATACGCAGTATTTT
j_call: TRBJ2-3
v_call: TRBV7-3
d_call: .
clone_size: few

cdr3_aa: CASSLGGAGYNEQFF
cdr3_nt: TGTGCCAGCAGCTTGGGGGGAGCAGGGTACAATGAGCAGTTCTTC
j_call: TRBJ2-1
v_call: TRBV5-5
d_call: .
clone_size: few

cdr3_aa: CASSYGTSLVVSSYEQYF
cdr3_nt: TGTGCCAGCAGCTACGGGACCTCTCTGGTCGTAAGCTCCTACGAGCAGTACTTC
j_call: TRBJ2-7
v_call: TRBV7-9
d_call: .
clone_size: once

cdr3_aa: CASSPGTGRYEQYF
cdr3_nt: TGTGCCAGCAGCCCCGGGACAGGACGCTACGAGCAGTACTTC
j_call: TRBJ2-7
v_call: TRBV28
d_call: TRBD1
clone_size: .

cdr3_aa: CGAEASGGYEQYF
cdr3_nt: TGTGGAGCGGAGGCTTCGGGCGGCTACGAGCAGTACTTC
j_call: TRBJ2-7
v_call: TRBV28
d_call: .
clone_size: .

cdr3_aa: CASSLRIYPGAGEQYF
cdr3_nt: TGTGCCAGCAGCCTTCGTATATATCCAGGGGCGGGCGAGCAGTACTTC
j_call: TRBJ2-7
v_call: TRBV28
d_call: .
clone_size: once

cdr3_aa: CASSGSRGARDYGYTF
cdr3_nt: TGTGCCAGCAGTGGGTCTAGAGGGGCTAGGGACTATGGCTACACCTTC
j_call: TRBJ1-2
v_call: TRBV25-1
d_call: .
clone_size: .

cdr3_aa: CASRASSYNEQFF
cdr3_nt: TGTGCCAGCCGGGCCAGCTCCTACAATGAGCAGTTCTTC
j_call: TRBJ2-1
v_call: TRBV2
d_call: .
clone_size: .

cdr3_aa: CASSSGRPSYNEQFF
cdr3_nt: TGTGCCAGCAGTTCGGGACGGCCTTCCTACAATGAGCAGTTCTTC
j_call: TRBJ2-1
v_call: TRBV28
d_call: .
clone_size: .

cdr3_aa: CASRRAGTAYNEQFF
cdr3_nt: TGTGCCAGCAGGAGAGCGGGGACCGCCTACAATGAGCAGTTCTTC
j_call: TRBJ2-1
v_call: TRBV27
d_call: TRBD2
clone_size: once

cdr3_aa: CASSLGPLTGGETQYF
cdr3_nt: TGTGCCAGCAGCTTGGGGCCCCTGACAGGCGGAGAGACCCAGTACTTC
j_call: TRBJ2-5
v_call: TRBV5-4
d_call: .
clone_size: .

cdr3_aa: CASSESGGSKNIQYF
cdr3_nt: TGTGCCAGCAGTGAAAGCGGGGGGTCCAAAAACATTCAGTACTTC
j_call: TRBJ2-4
v_call: TRBV2
d_call: TRBD2
clone_size: .

cdr3_aa: CASSLSGGAGETQYF
cdr3_nt: TGTGCCAGCAGTTTGAGCGGGGGGGCAGGGGAGACCCAGTACTTC
j_call: TRBJ2-5
v_call: TRBV27
d_call: TRBD2
clone_size: .

cdr3_aa: CASSQDKGTGGVYGYTF
cdr3_nt: TGTGCCAGCAGCCAAGATAAGGGGACAGGGGGCGTCTATGGCTACACCTTC
j_call: TRBJ1-2
v_call: TRBV5-4
d_call: TRBD1
clone_size: .

cdr3_aa: CASTLGQGNGYTF
cdr3_nt: TGTGCCAGCACCCTGGGACAGGGGAATGGCTACACCTTC
j_call: TRBJ1-2
v_call: TRBV7-9
d_call: TRBD1
clone_size: .

cdr3_aa: CASSWGRFANYGYTF
cdr3_nt: TGTGCCAGCAGCTGGGGACGCTTTGCTAACTATGGCTACACCTTC
j_call: TRBJ1-2
v_call: TRBV7-9
d_call: .
clone_size: .

cdr3_aa: CASSIRVPYEQYF
cdr3_nt: TGTGCCAGTAGTATCCGGGTTCCCTACGAGCAGTACTTC
j_call: TRBJ2-7
v_call: TRBV19
d_call: .
clone_size: few

cdr3_aa: CASSIGQGSSYEQYF
cdr3_nt: TGTGCCAGCAGCATAGGACAGGGTAGCTCCTACGAGCAGTACTTC
j_call: TRBJ2-7
v_call: TRBV5-4
d_call: TRBD1
clone_size: .

cdr3_aa: CASSQDWEGNYGNTIYF
cdr3_nt: TGCGCCAGCAGCCAAGATTGGGAGGGGAACTACGGAAACACCATATATTTT
j_call: TRBJ1-3
v_call: TRBV4-3
d_call: .
clone_size: .

cdr3_aa: CASSEWDRGVKTQYF
cdr3_nt: TGTGCCAGCAGTGAATGGGACAGGGGAGTGAAGACCCAGTACTTC
j_call: TRBJ2-5
v_call: TRBV2
d_call: TRBD1
clone_size: .

cdr3_aa: CASSHERSYQETQYF
cdr3_nt: TGCGCCAGCAGCCACGAGAGGAGCTACCAAGAGACCCAGTACTTC
j_call: TRBJ2-5
v_call: TRBV4-3
d_call: .
clone_size: .

cdr3_aa: CASSQLAGVETQYF
cdr3_nt: TGTGCCAGCAGCCAATTAGCGGGAGTCGAGACCCAGTACTTC
j_call: TRBJ2-5
v_call: TRBV13
d_call: TRBD2
clone_size: .

cdr3_aa: CASSEFWGSTDTQYF
cdr3_nt: TGTGCCAGCAGTGAATTTTGGGGCAGCACAGATACGCAGTATTTT
j_call: TRBJ2-3
v_call: TRBV2
d_call: .
clone_size: .

cdr3_aa: CASSTRGYLNQPQHF
cdr3_nt: TGTGCCAGTAGTACGAGGGGTTACCTCAATCAGCCCCAGCATTTT
j_call: TRBJ1-5
v_call: TRBV19
d_call: .
clone_size: .

cdr3_aa: CASSYSGSTDTQYF
cdr3_nt: TGTGCCAGCAGTTATAGCGGGAGTACGGATACGCAGTATTTT
j_call: TRBJ2-3
v_call: TRBV13
d_call: TRBD2
clone_size: large

cdr3_aa: CASSRDYGGAFF
cdr3_nt: TGTGCCAGCAGCAGAGATTACGGGGGAGCTTTCTTT
j_call: TRBJ1-1
v_call: TRBV5-4
d_call: .
clone_size: .

cdr3_aa: CASSFSGTEQETQYF
cdr3_nt: TGTGCCAGCAGTTTTTCCGGGACGGAACAAGAGACCCAGTACTTC
j_call: TRBJ2-5
v_call: TRBV6-5
d_call: .
clone_size: .

cdr3_aa: CASSAGGSYEQYF
cdr3_nt: TGTGCCAGCAGCGCAGGGGGGTCCTACGAGCAGTACTTC
j_call: TRBJ2-7
v_call: TRBV5-8
d_call: .
clone_size: .

cdr3_aa: CASSPSGGRTEAFF
cdr3_nt: TGTGCCAGCAGCCCTAGTGGGGGGAGGACTGAAGCTTTCTTT
j_call: TRBJ1-1
v_call: TRBV7-3
d_call: .
clone_size: .

cdr3_aa: CASSMEAYSGNTIYF
cdr3_nt: TGTGCCAGTAGTATGGAGGCGTACTCTGGAAACACCATATATTTT
j_call: TRBJ1-3
v_call: TRBV19
d_call: .
clone_size: few

cdr3_aa: CASKGNSGHQSYEQYF
cdr3_nt: TGTGCCAGCAAGGGTAACTCGGGACACCAATCCTACGAGCAGTACTTC
j_call: TRBJ2-7
v_call: TRBV2
d_call: .
clone_size: once

cdr3_aa: CASSPWGGPGNQPQHF
cdr3_nt: TGTGCCAGTAGCCCATGGGGGGGTCCGGGTAATCAGCCCCAGCATTTT
j_call: TRBJ1-5
v_call: TRBV19
d_call: .
clone_size: .

cdr3_aa: CASSLWPLAQETQYF
cdr3_nt: TGTGCCAGCAGCTTGTGGCCACTAGCTCAAGAGACCCAGTACTTC
j_call: TRBJ2-5
v_call: TRBV11-1
d_call: .
clone_size: .

cdr3_aa: CASSFTLPSQETQYF
cdr3_nt: TGTGCCAGCAGCTTTACCCTACCCAGCCAAGAGACCCAGTACTTC
j_call: TRBJ2-5
v_call: TRBV7-9
d_call: .
clone_size: .